These 17 T cell receptor beta chains were all obtained from the same sample, sequenced in a study of shared clonotypes between healthy human individuals. Profiled with immunoSEQ multiplex PCR; TCRdb holds only in-frame clones, not every one. The sample comprises 470,000 or so clones, more than 65% of which are singletons, and roughly 13% rests with the top ten. Sequenced material: PBMCs. The receptors derive from a woman aged 40-49 years in good health. Some clones in this sample may be carry-over from other donors' samples.

The rearrangement links TRBV18 to TRBJ1-1; possible D gene TRBD1, 6 bases. The CDR3 is 14 residues long. The V gene lost 2 bases and the J gene lost 4 bases, with 11 bases spanning the gap. The germline gives CDR1 KGHSH, CDR2 LQKENI. The CDR3: CASSPGGARTEAFF. The CDR3 coding sequence is TGTGCCAGCTCACCAGGGGGGGCGCGCACTGAAGCTTTCTTT.

This clone was observed many times. Distinct nucleotide sequences in the sample also encode this CDR3. The CDR3 region is CASSLWTSGEQFF. In DNA, the CDR3 is TGCGCCAGCAGTCTGTGGACTAGCGGGGAGCAGTTCTTC. The V call is TRBV23-1, the J call TRBJ2-1; 11 bases agree with TRBD2. TRBV23-1 carries the ORF label, with uncertain function. CDR3 length: 13 amino acids. With V trimmed by 4 bases and J by 10 bases, 3 bases remained unmatched.

The genes are TRBV12-5 and TRBJ2-1, with 8 bases identical to TRBD2. Germline CDR1 and CDR2: LGHNT and FRNRAP. The CDR3 totals 16 residues. V trimming: 0 bases; J trimming: 4 bases; junction bases outside the gene matches: 5. CDR3 in amino acids: CASGLVLSGSYNEQFF. The CDR3 coding sequence is TGTGCTAGTGGTTTGGTACTGAGCGGGAGTTACAATGAGCAGTTCTTC.

In the case of this clone: The junction departs from germline at one end; a sequencing error may be responsible. This rearrangement joins TRBV6-4 to TRBJ2-1, with D uncertain. The CDR3 sequence is 13 residues long. The germline gives CDR1 MRHNA, CDR2 SNTAGT. Here the CDR3 DNA reads TGTGCCATCAGTGACCCCAAGTATAGTGAGCAGTTCTTC. This gives the protein CAISDPKYSEQFF.

This clone was observed a handful of times. The chain carries TRBV27 and TRBJ2-1; 7 bases are a match to TRBD2. The V segment lost 6 bases and the J segment 0 bases; nucleotides outside the gene matches: 5. Germline CDR1 is MNHEY and CDR2 is SMNVEV (reference sequence). There are 15 residues in the CDR3. In DNA, the CDR3 is TGTGCCAGCAGATTAGGCGGGAGCTCCTACAATGAGCAGTTCTTC. Protein product: CASRLGGSSYNEQFF.

The chain couples TRBV2 to TRBJ2-7; either TRBD1 or TRBD2 may supply D (5 bases each). The V and J ends lost 10 bases and 2 bases respectively, with 18 bases between them. The germline gives CDR1 SNHLY, CDR2 FYNNEI. The CDR3 is made up of 14 amino acids. The CDR3 DNA reads TGTGCCACAAACCGGGGACGCCCCCCCTACGAGCAGTACTTC. Amino acids: CATNRGRPPYEQYF.

This chain uses TRBV19 with TRBJ2-2; 8 nucleotides match TRBD2. Germline-derived CDR1 and CDR2 are LNHDA and SQIVND (reference sequence). The CDR3 loop spans 18 amino acids. The trim removed 0 bases at V and 5 bases at J, leaving 11 bases unmatched. The CDR3 DNA sequence: TGTGCCAGTAGTATAGATCCAGTTGGGTCTAGCGGGACCGGGGAGCTGTTTTTT. It specifies CASSIDPVGSSGTGELFF.

This chain joins TRBV5-1 and TRBJ2-2; no definite D call. Germline loops: CDR1 SGHRS, CDR2 YFSETQ. V lost 0 bases, J lost 0 bases, and 3 bases lay in between. The CDR3 length is 14 residues. The CDR3 region is CASSLVSNTGELFF. DNA for the CDR3: TGCGCCAGCAGCTTGGTTTCGAACACCGGGGAGCTGTTTTTT.

J is TRBJ2-2 and V is TRBV5-1, with 11 bases identical to TRBD2. With V trimmed by 0 bases and J by 3 bases, 4 bases remained unmatched. The germline V gene encodes CDR1 SGHRS and CDR2 YFSETQ. The CDR3 is 17 residues long. CDR3 residues: CASSLGGTSGYTGELFF. The CDR3 DNA reads as TGCGCCAGCAGCTTGGGTGGGACTAGCGGATACACCGGGGAGCTGTTTTTT.

In the case of this clone: The identical CDR3 is also encoded by other nucleotide sequences in the sample. V and J are TRBV28 and TRBJ1-1; D not resolved. The CDR3 sequence is 12 residues long. CDR1 and CDR2 from the germline V gene are MDHEN and SYDVKM. V was clipped by 3 bases and J by 2 bases, with 4 bases between them. CDR3 DNA: TGTGCCAGCAGTTTGGCAAACACTGAAGCTTTCTTT. It yields the protein CASSLANTEAFF.

This clone was seen at least ten times. This chain joins TRBV9 and TRBJ2-7; TRBD1 matches at 9 bases. This CDR3 comprises 16 residues. CDR1 is SGDLS and CDR2 is YYNGEE in the germline V gene. The V segment lost 10 bases and the J segment 0 bases; nucleotides outside the gene matches: 14. In DNA, the CDR3 is TGTGCCGCCCGGGACAGGGCCCGCCCGGTCTCCTACGAGCAGTACTTC. Residues: CAARDRARPVSYEQYF.

The sample holds many counts of this clone. This specimen includes other DNA sequences encoding the same CDR3. The V call is TRBV6-1, the J call TRBJ2-2; the match to TRBD1 covers 7 bases. The CDR3 loop spans 15 amino acids. V was clipped by 5 bases and J by 7 bases; unmatched bases: 10. Germline V gene lookup returns CDR1 MNHNS and CDR2 SASEGT. The CDR3 reads CASSSGTVLSGELFF. The DNA for the CDR3 is TGTGCCAGCAGTTCCGGGACAGTCTTAAGCGGGGAGCTGTTTTTT.

The V and J genes are TRBV29-1 and TRBJ2-1; a possible D gene is TRBD2 (6 bases). Germline CDR1 reads SQVTM; CDR2 reads ANQGSEA. V lost 0 bases to trimming and J lost 4 bases, with 16 bases between them. The CDR3 spans 16 residues. The CDR3 sequence is CSVEDPGRRVYNEQFF. CDR3 DNA: TGCAGCGTTGAAGACCCGGGACGGAGGGTTTACAATGAGCAGTTCTTC.

As to this clone: A single base is all that separates this from a far larger clone, so a read error is likely. The chain is built from TRBV2 and TRBJ1-2; no firm D call. V lost 6 bases and J lost 8, with 16 bases in between. In germline, CDR1 is SNHLY, CDR2 FYNNEI. The CDR3 is 13 amino acids. For the CDR3, the DNA is TGTGCCAGCAGACCTCAGATAGGGCAAGGCTACACCTTC. Amino acids: CASRPQIGQGYTF.

About this clone itself: A far bigger clonotype differs at one base, so this is likely a read error. The rearrangement links TRBV29-1 to TRBJ2-1; the match to TRBD2 covers 12 bases. Per the germline V gene, CDR1 is SQVTM and CDR2 is ANQGSEA. The CDR3 sequence is 14 residues long. CDR3 nucleotides: TGCAGCGTTGAACCTAGCGGGAGGGCATATGAGCAGCTCTTC. Its protein is CSVEPSGRAYEQLF.

The chain couples TRBV2 to TRBJ2-2; TRBD1 might be the D (5 bases). V was shortened by 4 bases and J by 0 bases, with 9 bases between the two germline ends. Germline CDR1 SNHLY, CDR2 FYNNEI. The CDR3 spans 15 residues. Written as DNA, the CDR3 is TGTGCCAGCAGTGGTAGACAGACGAACACCGGGGAGCTGTTTTTT. This gives the protein CASSGRQTNTGELFF.

The V call is TRBV2, the J call TRBJ2-7; D is possibly TRBD1 (6 bases). From germline, CDR1 is SNHLY and CDR2 FYNNEI. The CDR3 extends over 14 amino acids. Trimming removed 3 bases from V and 2 bases from J, with 11 bases in between. The CDR3 DNA follows: TGTGCCAGCAGTGATCAGGGGAAAACCTACGAGCAGTACTTC. Amino acids: CASSDQGKTYEQYF.